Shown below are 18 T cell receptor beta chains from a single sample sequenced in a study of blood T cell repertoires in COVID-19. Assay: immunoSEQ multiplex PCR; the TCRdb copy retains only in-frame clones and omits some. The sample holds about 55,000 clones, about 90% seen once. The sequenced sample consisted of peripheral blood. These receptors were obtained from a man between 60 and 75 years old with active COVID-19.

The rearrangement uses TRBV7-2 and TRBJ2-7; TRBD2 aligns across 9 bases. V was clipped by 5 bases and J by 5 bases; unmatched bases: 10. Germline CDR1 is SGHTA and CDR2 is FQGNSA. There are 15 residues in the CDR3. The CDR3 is CASSPNSGRRNEQYF. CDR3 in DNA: TGTGCCAGCAGCCCTAATAGCGGGAGACGCAACGAGCAGTACTTC.

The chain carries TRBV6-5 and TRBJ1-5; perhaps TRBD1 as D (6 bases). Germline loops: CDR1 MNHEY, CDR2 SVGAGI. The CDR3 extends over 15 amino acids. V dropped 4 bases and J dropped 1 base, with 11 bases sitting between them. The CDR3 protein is CASSSRGGSNQPQHF. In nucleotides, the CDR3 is TGTGCCAGCAGTTCCCGGGGGGGCAGCAATCAGCCCCAGCATTTT.

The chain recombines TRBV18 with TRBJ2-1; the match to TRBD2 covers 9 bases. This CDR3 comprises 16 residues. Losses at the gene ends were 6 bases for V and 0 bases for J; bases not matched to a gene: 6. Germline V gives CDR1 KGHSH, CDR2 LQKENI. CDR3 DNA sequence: TGTGCCAGCTCGGCTAGCGGGACGGACTCCTACAATGAGCAGTTCTTC. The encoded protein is CASSASGTDSYNEQFF.

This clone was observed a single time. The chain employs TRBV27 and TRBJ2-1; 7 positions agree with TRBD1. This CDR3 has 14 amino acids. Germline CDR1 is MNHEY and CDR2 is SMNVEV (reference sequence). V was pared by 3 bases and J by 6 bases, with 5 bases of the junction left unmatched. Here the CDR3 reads CASSLYNRGNEQFF. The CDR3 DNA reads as TGTGCCAGCAGTTTGTACAACAGGGGCAATGAGCAGTTCTTC.

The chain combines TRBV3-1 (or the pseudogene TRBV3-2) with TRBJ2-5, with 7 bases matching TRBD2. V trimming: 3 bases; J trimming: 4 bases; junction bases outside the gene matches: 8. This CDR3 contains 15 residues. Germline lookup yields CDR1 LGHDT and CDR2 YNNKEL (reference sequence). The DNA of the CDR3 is TGTGCCAGCAGCCAGCCCCTGGGGGAGGGAGAGACCCAGTACTTC. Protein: CASSQPLGEGETQYF.

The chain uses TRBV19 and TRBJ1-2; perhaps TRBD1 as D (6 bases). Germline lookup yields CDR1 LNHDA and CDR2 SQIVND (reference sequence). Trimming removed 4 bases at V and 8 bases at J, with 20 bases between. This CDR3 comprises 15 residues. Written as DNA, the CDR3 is TGTGCCAGTAGTAAGGTGACAGGTACCCTGTTCGGCTACACCTTC. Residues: CASSKVTGTLFGYTF.

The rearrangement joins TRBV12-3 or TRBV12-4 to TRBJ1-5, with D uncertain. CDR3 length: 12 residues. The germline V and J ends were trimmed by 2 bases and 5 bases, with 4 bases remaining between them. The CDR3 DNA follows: TGTGCCAGCAGTTTATTATATCAGCCCCAGCATTTT. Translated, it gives CASSLLYQPQHF.

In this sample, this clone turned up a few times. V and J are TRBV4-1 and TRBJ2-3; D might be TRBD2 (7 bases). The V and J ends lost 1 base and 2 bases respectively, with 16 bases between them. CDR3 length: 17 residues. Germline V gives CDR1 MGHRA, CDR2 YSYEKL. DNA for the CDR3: TGCGCCAGCAGCCAAGGAAAGGGAGGGGGTTTCACAGATACGCAGTATTTT. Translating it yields CASSQGKGGGFTDTQYF.

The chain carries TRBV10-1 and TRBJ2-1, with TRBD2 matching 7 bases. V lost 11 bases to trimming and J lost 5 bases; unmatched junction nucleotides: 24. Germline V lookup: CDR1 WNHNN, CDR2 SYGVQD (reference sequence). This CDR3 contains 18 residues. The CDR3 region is CAPFGGDQDPLLNNEQFF. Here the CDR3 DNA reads TGCGCCCCCTTTGGGGGGGACCAAGACCCACTACTCAACAATGAGCAGTTCTTC.

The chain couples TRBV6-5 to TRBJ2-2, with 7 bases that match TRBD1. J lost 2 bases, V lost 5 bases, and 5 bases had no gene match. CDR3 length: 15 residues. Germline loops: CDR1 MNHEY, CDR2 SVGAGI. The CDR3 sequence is CASSRGQLNTGELFF. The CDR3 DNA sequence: TGTGCCAGCAGTAGGGGACAGCTCAACACCGGGGAGCTGTTTTTT.

CDR3 in amino acids: CASSLTGGNQPQHF. The DNA of the CDR3 is TGCGCCAGCAGCCTAACAGGGGGCAATCAGCCCCAGCATTTT. The chain combines TRBV4-1 with TRBJ1-5; 7 bases agree with TRBD1. CDR1 MGHRA and CDR2 YSYEKL come from the germline V gene. The ends lost 4 bases at V and 2 bases at J; junction bases unmatched: 2. This CDR3 is built from 14 residues.

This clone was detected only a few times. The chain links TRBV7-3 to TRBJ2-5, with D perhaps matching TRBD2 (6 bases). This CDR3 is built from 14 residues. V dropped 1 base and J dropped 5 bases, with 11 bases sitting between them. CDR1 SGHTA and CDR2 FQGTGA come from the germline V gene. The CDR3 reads CASSLRSGSETQYF. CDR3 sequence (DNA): TGTGCCAGCAGCTTAAGGTCCGGGAGTGAGACCCAGTACTTC.

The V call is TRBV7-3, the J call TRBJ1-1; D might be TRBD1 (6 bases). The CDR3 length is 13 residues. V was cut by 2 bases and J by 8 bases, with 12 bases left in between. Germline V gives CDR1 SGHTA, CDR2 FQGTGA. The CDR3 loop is CASSLLRTEEAFF. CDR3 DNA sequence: TGTGCCAGCAGCTTATTAAGGACAGAAGAAGCTTTCTTT. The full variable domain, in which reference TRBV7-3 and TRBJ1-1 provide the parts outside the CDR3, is GAGVSQTPSNKVTEKGKYVELRCDPISGHTALYWYRQSLGQGPEFLIYFQGTGAADDSGLPNDRFFAVRPEGSVSTLKIQRTERGDSAVYLCASSLLRTEEAFFGQGTRLTVV.

The CDR3 region has the DNA TGCGCCAGCGGAAATGGACTATCCCGCTACGAGCAGTACTTC. Protein product: CASGNGLSRYEQYF. The rearrangement links TRBV5-1 to TRBJ2-7; a possible D gene is TRBD2 (6 bases). The CDR3 is 14 residues long. Germline V gives CDR1 SGHRS, CDR2 YFSETQ. With 7 bases removed from V and 3 bases from J, the gap between germline ends came to 17 bases.

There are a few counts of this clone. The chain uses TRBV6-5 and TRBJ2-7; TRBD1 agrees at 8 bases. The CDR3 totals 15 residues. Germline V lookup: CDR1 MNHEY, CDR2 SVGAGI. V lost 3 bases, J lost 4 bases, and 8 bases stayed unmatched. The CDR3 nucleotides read TGTGCCAGCAGTTATGCCGGGACAGGAGTATACGAGCAGTACTTC. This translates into CASSYAGTGVYEQYF.

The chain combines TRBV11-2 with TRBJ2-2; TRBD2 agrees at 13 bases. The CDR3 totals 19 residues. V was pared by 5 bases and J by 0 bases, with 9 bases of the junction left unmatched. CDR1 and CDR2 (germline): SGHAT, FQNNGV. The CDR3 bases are TGTGCCAGCAGCACCCACGGACTAGCGGGAGTTACGAACACCGGGGAGCTGTTTTTT. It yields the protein CASSTHGLAGVTNTGELFF. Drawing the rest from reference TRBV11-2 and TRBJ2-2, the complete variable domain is EAGVAQSPRYKIIEKRQSVAFWCNPISGHATLYWYQQILGQGPKLLIQFQNNGVVDDSQLPKDRFSAERLKGVDSTLKIQPAKLEDSAVYLCASSTHGLAGVTNTGELFFGEGSRLTVL.

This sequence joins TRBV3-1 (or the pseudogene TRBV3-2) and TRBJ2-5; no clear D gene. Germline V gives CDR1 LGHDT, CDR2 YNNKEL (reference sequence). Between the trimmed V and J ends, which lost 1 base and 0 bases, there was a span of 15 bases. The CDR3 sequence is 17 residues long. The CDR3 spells CASSQVDRGPHQETQYF. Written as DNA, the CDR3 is TGTGCCAGCAGCCAAGTCGATCGCGGCCCCCACCAAGAGACCCAGTACTTC.

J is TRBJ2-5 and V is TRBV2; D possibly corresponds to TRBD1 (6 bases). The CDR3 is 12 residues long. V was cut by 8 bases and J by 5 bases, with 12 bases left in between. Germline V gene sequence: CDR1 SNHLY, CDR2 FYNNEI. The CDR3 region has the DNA TGTGCCAGCGTCAGGGGAACGGAGACCCAGTACTTC. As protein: CASVRGTETQYF.